These 22 T cell receptor beta chains originate from one sample sequenced in a study of T cell clonality in common variable immunodeficiency. General study results and limits: Common variable immunodeficiency TCR beta sequences reportedly had fewer deletions and N-nucleotide insertions.

TCRdb keeps only in-frame clones here, not all; method: immunoSEQ multiplex PCR. Observed in the sample are roughly 17,000 clones, none of them singletons. Antigens of these TCRs are unknown. Sequenced material: peripheral blood mononuclear cells. The source of these receptors is a human donor with common variable immunodeficiency.

This clone was found many times. The read ends 3 residues early relative to the CDR3; the germline J gene fills the gap. This chain joins TRBV2 and TRBJ1-1; 10 bases are shared with TRBD1. Trimming cost V 6 bases and J 4 bases; bases outside gene matches: 5. This CDR3 has 14 amino acids. Germline V gene lookup returns CDR1 SNHLY and CDR2 FYNNEI. Here the CDR3 reads CASRGTGAGTEAFF. The CDR3 bases that were read are TGTGCCAGCAGGGGGACAGGGGCGGGCACTGAA.

This clone was picked up a small number of times. The read gets to within 3 residues of the CDR3 end, and the germline J gene fills in the rest. The chain is built from TRBV7-9 and TRBJ1-1; TRBD1 agrees at 7 bases. CDR1 is SEHNR and CDR2 is FQNEAQ in the germline V gene (reference sequence). There are 14 residues in the CDR3. Partial CDR3 DNA: TGTGCCAGCAGCTGGAACAGGGGATGGACAGAA. Translation gives CASSWNRGWTE. In full, the CDR3 is CASSWNRGWTEAFF.

This clone was found a few times. The read terminates 3 residues ahead of where the CDR3 ends, so the germline J gene completes it. This rearrangement joins TRBV7-2 to TRBJ2-7, with TRBD1 matching over 8 bases. V gave up 5 bases and J gave up 4 bases; unmatched junction bases: 10. This CDR3 is built from 15 residues. Germline V gene data show CDR1 as SGHTA and CDR2 as FQGNSA. The CDR3 reads CASSADRGNWYEQYF. CDR3 DNA (partial): TGTGCCAGCAGCGCCGACAGGGGTAATTGGTACGAG.

In regard to this clone: From the germline J gene comes the end of the CDR3, since the read stops 3 residues before it. The rearrangement uses TRBV2 and TRBJ1-2, with D perhaps TRBD1 (6 bases). CDR1 and CDR2 from the germline V gene are SNHLY and FYNNEI. This CDR3 region has 15 residues. V shed 6 bases and J shed 0 bases, with 14 bases lying between them. The part of the CDR3 DNA that was read is TGTGCCAGCAGGATCCGGGGGGCCGCTAACTATGGC. Amino acids: CASRIRGAANYG. Given in full, the CDR3 is CASRIRGAANYGYTF.

This clone was seen many times. The observed sequence ends 3 residues before the CDR3 terminus, with the missing tail filled in from the germline J gene. This chain links TRBV20-1 with TRBJ1-4; TRBD1 is a possible D gene (6 bases). CDR3 length: 14 amino acids. Trimming removed 0 bases at V and 8 bases at J, with 13 bases between. Germline assignment: CDR1 DFQATT and CDR2 SNEGSKA (reference sequence). The CDR3 sequence is CSARDGRGGEKLFF. CDR3 DNA (partial): TGCAGTGCTAGAGATGGAAGGGGGGGGGAAAAA.

This clone was recorded at least ten times. The read halts 3 residues ahead of the CDR3 end, with the missing end drawn from the germline J gene. The chain uses TRBV20-1 and TRBJ2-7, with D possibly matching TRBD2 (5 bases). CDR3 size: 11 residues. V dropped 3 bases and J dropped 3 bases, with 6 bases sitting between them. CDR1 and CDR2 from the germline V gene are DFQATT and SNEGSKA (reference sequence). CDR3 residues: CSASRGYEQYF. CDR3 DNA, as far as it was read: TGCAGTGCTAGCCGGGGCTACGAG.

This clone occurred a few times. The read comes to an end 3 residues before the CDR3 does, leaving the germline J gene to fill in the end. J is TRBJ2-1 and V is TRBV6-2 or TRBV6-3, with 10 bases fitting TRBD2. The V segment lost 8 bases and the J segment 8 bases; nucleotides outside the gene matches: 6. The germline gives CDR1 MNHEY, CDR2 SVGEGT. The CDR3 covers 13 residues. CDR3 DNA (partial): TGTGCCAGCGAGCGGGGGGGCCAGGATGAG. Encoded protein: CASERGGQDE. The entire CDR3 protein is CASERGGQDEQFF.

Worth noting for this clone: The read stops 3 residues short of the end of the CDR3; the missing end is completed from the germline J gene. The chain links TRBV7-6 to TRBJ2-7, with TRBD1 identical over 7 bases. This CDR3 comprises 14 residues. The V gene's germline CDR1 is SGHVS and CDR2 FNYEAQ. The ends lost 5 bases at V and 4 bases at J; junction bases unmatched: 8. CDR3 DNA, as far as it was read: TGTGCCAGCAGCGACAGGAACAGGGGATACGAG. It codes for CASSDRNRGYE. The whole CDR3 is CASSDRNRGYEQYF.

This clone has a handful of counts. The CDR3 protein is CASSSPGTSLREQFF. CDR3 bases read: TGTGCCAGCAGCTCCCCCGGGACTAGTCTTCGTGAG. J is TRBJ2-1 and V is TRBV7-9; TRBD2 matches 8 bases. The CDR3 is cut off 3 residues early in the read; its end comes from the germline J gene. The germline V gene has CDR1 SEHNR and CDR2 FQNEAQ (reference sequence). The CDR3 totals 15 residues. V lost 4 bases and J lost 9; bases outside the gene matches: 11.

The sample holds many counts of this clone. The chain's CDR3 is CASSQALTSGSTDTQYF. Incomplete CDR3 DNA: TGCGCCAGCAGCCAAGCGTTGACTAGCGGGAGCACAGATACG. J is TRBJ2-3 and V is TRBV4-1; 10 bases agree with TRBD2. The read gets to within 3 residues of the CDR3 end, and the germline J gene fills in the rest. There are 17 residues in the CDR3. V trimming: 1 base; J trimming: 0 bases; junction bases outside the gene matches: 4. CDR1 and CDR2 from the germline V gene are MGHRA and YSYEKL.

In this sample, this clone turned up a few times. The read terminates 3 residues before the CDR3 end, so the remaining end is supplied by the germline J gene. The chain employs TRBV7-2 and TRBJ1-5; 8 bases match TRBD1. The CDR3 runs 15 residues. The ends lost 5 bases at V and 0 bases at J; junction bases unmatched: 3. Per germline, CDR1 SGHTA and CDR2 FQGNSA. CDR3 DNA (partial): TGTGCCAGCAGCGCCGGACAGGGTAGCAATCAGCCC. It is translated as CASSAGQGSNQP. The whole CDR3 protein is CASSAGQGSNQPQHF.

This clone occurred a few times. The sequenced fragment ends 3 residues before the CDR3 boundary, so the rest is inferred from the germline J gene. This chain connects TRBV2 to TRBJ2-1; the D gene is possibly TRBD2 (6 bases). The CDR3 length is 13 residues. Germline CDR1 and CDR2: SNHLY and FYNNEI. Trimming shortened V by 4 bases and J by 4 bases, and 8 bases separated the two germline ends. The CDR3 here is CASSAGTYNEQFF. CDR3 bases read: TGTGCCAGCAGTGCCGGGACTTACAATGAG. The full variable domain, rest sourced from reference TRBV2 and TRBJ2-1, is EPEVTQTPSHQVTQMGQEVILRCVPISNHLYFYWYRQILGQKVEFLVSFYNNEISEKSEIFDDQFSVERPDGSNFTLKIRSTKLEDSAMYFCASSAGTYNEQFFGPGTRLTVL.

This clone showed up just a few times. The CDR3 end falls 3 residues outside the read, so it is completed with the germline J gene. This rearrangement joins TRBV30 to TRBJ1-6, with a weak D call TRBD1 (6 bases). Germline CDR1 and CDR2: GTSNPN and SVGIG (reference sequence). The CDR3 covers 15 residues. The germline V and J ends were trimmed by 4 bases and 9 bases, with 19 bases remaining between them. Incomplete CDR3 DNA: TGTGCCTGGAAGGGGGAGAATCGGGTAGGTTCACCC. Translation gives CAWKGENRVGSP. The CDR3 in full is CAWKGENRVGSPLHF.

With regard to this clone: Read coverage stops 3 residues before the CDR3 terminus; the germline J gene supplies the remainder. J is TRBJ2-3 and V is TRBV19, with 9 bases identical to TRBD2. The V segment lost 1 base and the J segment 0 bases; nucleotides outside the gene matches: 8. The CDR3 loop spans 18 amino acids. CDR1 is LNHDA, CDR2 SQIVND, per germline (reference sequence). CDR3 in amino acids: CASSIASGGHLSTDTQYF. Partial CDR3 DNA: TGTGCCAGTAGTATAGCCAGCGGGGGGCACCTGAGCACAGATACG. Based on the CDR3 plus reference TRBV19 and TRBJ2-3, the full variable domain is DGGITQSPKYLFRKEGQNVTLSCEQNLNHDAMYWYRQDPGQGLRLIYYSQIVNDFQKGDIAEGYSVSREKKESFPLTVTSAQKNPTAFYLCASSIASGGHLSTDTQYFGPGTRLTVL.

This clone was counted a few times. The read gets to within 3 residues of the CDR3 end, and the germline J gene fills in the rest. V is TRBV7-2 and J is TRBJ2-5, with D perhaps matching TRBD2 (7 bases). Trimming took 6 bases from V and 1 from J, leaving 15 bases between them. The CDR3 has 15 residues. Germline values: CDR1 SGHTA, CDR2 FQGNSA. The CDR3 is CASRLGGQVQETQYF. Partial CDR3 DNA: TGTGCCAGCAGACTGGGGGGGCAGGTCCAAGAGACC.

This clone was counted many times. With the read ending 3 residues before the CDR3 end, the germline J gene is used to fill in that end. This chain connects TRBV19 to TRBJ1-6, with 9 nucleotides matching TRBD1. CDR1 and CDR2 from the germline V gene are LNHDA and SQIVND (reference sequence). This CDR3 has 14 amino acids. V shed 4 bases, J shed 9 bases, and the junction held 4 bases outside the gene matches. CDR3 bases read: TGTGCCAGTAGTACTACAGGGGGCTCTTCACCC. Encoded protein: CASSTTGGSSP. The full CDR3 is CASSTTGGSSPLHF.

Details on this clone: The read finishes 3 residues shy of the CDR3 end, and the germline J gene is used to complete it. The chain uses TRBV18 and TRBJ2-3, with D unresolved. Germline V gene lookup returns CDR1 KGHSH and CDR2 LQKENI. This CDR3 comprises 12 residues. The CDR3 DNA, read in part, is TGTGCCAGCTCACCACTGGCGGATCCG. Amino acid sequence: CASSPLADP. The complete CDR3 reads CASSPLADPQYF.

This clone was seen at least ten times. The read gets to within 3 residues of the CDR3 end, and the germline J gene fills in the rest. J is TRBJ2-3 and V is TRBV5-5; 10 bases are a match to TRBD1. The J segment lost 6 bases and the V segment lost 4 bases, leaving 8 bases of the junction unmatched. Germline V CDR1 and CDR2: SGHKS, YYEKEE (reference sequence). CDR3 length: 15 residues. CDR3: CASSTTGGLGDTQYF. CDR3 bases read: TGTGCCAGCAGCACGACAGGGGGCTTAGGGGATACG.

In regard to this clone: The observed sequence ends 3 residues before the CDR3 terminus, with the missing tail filled in from the germline J gene. The chain joins TRBV7-6 to TRBJ2-3; TRBD2 matches at 7 bases. This CDR3 comprises 18 residues. CDR1 SGHVS and CDR2 FNYEAQ come from the germline V gene. Trimming cost V 1 base and J 0 bases; bases outside gene matches: 10. CDR3 sequence: CASSLGWSSGASTDTQYF. Partial CDR3 DNA: TGTGCCAGCAGCTTAGGGTGGTCGAGCGGGGCTAGCACAGATACG. Complete variable domain (other parts from reference TRBV7-6 and TRBJ2-3): GAGVSQSPRYKVTKRGQDVALRCDPISGHVSLYWYRQALGQGPEFLTYFNYEAQQDKSGLPNDRFSAERPEGSISTLTIQRTEQRDSAMYRCASSLGWSSGASTDTQYFGPGTRLTVL.

Concerning this clone: Read data end 3 residues before the CDR3 end; the end is taken from the germline J gene. The V and J genes are TRBV30 and TRBJ2-3; D is unclear. The V end lost 3 bases, the J end lost 2 bases, and 6 bases lay between the germline ends. The CDR3 consists of 12 residues. CDR1 and CDR2 from the germline V gene are GTSNPN and SVGIG (reference sequence). Here the CDR3 reads CAWSLYTDTQYF. The covered CDR3 bases are TGTGCCTGGAGCCTTTACACAGATACG.

A remark on this clone: The sequenced fragment ends 3 residues before the CDR3 boundary, so the rest is inferred from the germline J gene. The chain employs TRBV7-3 and TRBJ2-7, with a tentative D call TRBD1 (5 bases). Per the germline V gene, CDR1 is SGHTA and CDR2 is FQGTGA. The CDR3 contains 13 residues. Trimming removed 2 bases at V and 1 base at J, with 6 bases between. The CDR3 DNA, read in part, is TGTGCCAGCAGCTTATCAGGGTCCTACGAG. This encodes CASSLSGSYE. The full CDR3 sequence reads CASSLSGSYEQYF.

This clone was seen many times. The read ends 3 residues early relative to the CDR3; the germline J gene fills the gap. V and J are TRBV5-1 and TRBJ2-2; tentatively, D is TRBD1 (6 bases). The CDR3 runs 17 residues. Trimming pared 0 bases from V and 1 base from J, leaving 13 bases between. Germline CDR1 is SGHRS and CDR2 is YFSETQ. The CDR3 reads CASSLALDSQNTGELFF. Partial CDR3 DNA: TGCGCCAGCAGCTTGGCACTGGACAGTCAGAACACCGGGGAG.